The rows below give T cell receptor beta chains drawn from one sample of a study of long-term antiretroviral therapy in people with HIV. Only in-frame clones appear in the TCRdb table, and some are missing; sequencing was by immunoSEQ multiplex PCR. The sample shows 20,000 to 25,000 clones, about nine tenths of them seen only once. The sample was unsorted PBMCs, taken 0.2 years before starting antiretroviral therapy. The receptors come from a man between 18 and 29 years old with HIV. The CDR3 runs from the conserved cysteine through the conserved F or W. D genes are given only for firm matches. Clone size, where shown, is once, few, many, or a class for clones that have expanded.

.	TRBD2	TRBJ2-5	TRBV15	TGTGCCACCAGCAGAGTTAGCGGGATGGGTTCAGAGACCCAGTACTTC	CATSRVSGMGSETQYF
.	.	TRBJ2-7	TRBV4-1	TGCGCCAGCAGCCAAGACCGCAGCATAGGCTACGAGCAGTACTTC	CASSQDRSIGYEQYF
once	TRBD1	TRBJ1-6	TRBV15	TGTGCCACCAGCATTCTCCGGGGGGTTGGACAGGTAAAGAATTCACCCCTCCACTTT	CATSILRGVGQVKNSPLHF
.	.	TRBJ2-5	TRBV2	TGTGCCAGCAGAAGTGAGGGGCGAGAGACCCAGTACTTC	CASRSEGRETQYF
.	.	TRBJ2-3	TRBV5-4	TGTGCCGGCAGCTCCCGGGGGCCGGGGGATACGCAGTATTTT	CAGSSRGPGDTQYF
.	.	TRBJ1-2	TRBV5-1	TGCGCCAGCAGCTCCGACGCAAACTATGGCTACACCTTC	CASSSDANYGYTF
.	.	TRBJ2-5	TRBV19	TGTGCCAGTAATGGACCCGGGGGCGAGGAGACCCAGTACTTC	CASNGPGGEETQYF
.	.	TRBJ2-1	TRBV18	TGTGCCAGCTCACCAGGGGTCAACCTTGACAATGAGCAGTTCTTC	CASSPGVNLDNEQFF
.	.	TRBJ1-1	TRBV19	TGTGCCAGTGGTCATCGGGGCACTGAAGCTTTCTTT	CASGHRGTEAFF
once	TRBD1	TRBJ2-4	TRBV7-3	TGTGCCAGCAGCTTGACAGGGTCAGGGGGCAAAAACATTCAGTACTTC	CASSLTGSGGKNIQYF
.	.	TRBJ1-4	TRBV7-9	TGTGCCAGCAGCCCGCCTCTGGGGGGAAAATACGAAAAACTGTTTTTT	CASSPPLGGKYEKLFF
.	.	TRBJ2-7	TRBV2	TGTGCCAACAGTCCATGGGAGGGGGCTTACGAGCAGTACTTC	CANSPWEGAYEQYF
.	.	TRBJ1-1	TRBV6-5	TGTGCCAGCAGTTACTCTGGGGGGACTGAAGCTTTCTTT	CASSYSGGTEAFF
.	.	TRBJ1-1	TRBV6-1	TGTGCCAGCAGTGTAAGACTGCTGAACACTGAAGCTTTCTTT	CASSVRLLNTEAFF
.	.	TRBJ2-1	TRBV4-3	TGCGCCAGCAGCCAAGATAGATGGGACAATGAGCAGTTCTTC	CASSQDRWDNEQFF
once	.	TRBJ1-1	TRBV5-1	TGCGCCAGCACGCAGGACCGCCGGGACACTGAAGCTTTCTTT	CASTQDRRDTEAFF
.	TRBD1	TRBJ1-2	TRBV19	TGTGCCAGTAGTACCTTCGACAGGGGGAGGATGGCTAACTATGGCTACACCTTC	CASSTFDRGRMANYGYTF
.	.	TRBJ1-1	TRBV6-5	TGTGCCAGCAGCTCCGATATTCCTGAAGCTTTCTTT	CASSSDIPEAFF
.	.	TRBJ1-1	TRBV27	TGTGCCAGCAGTTTTCATACGGTTGGGGGATTCACTGAAGCTTTCTTT	CASSFHTVGGFTEAFF
.	.	TRBJ2-5	TRBV2	TGTGCCAGCCCGACCCGGGAGTCCTGGGAGACCCAGTACTTC	CASPTRESWETQYF
.	.	TRBJ2-5	TRBV30	TGTGCCTGGAGTGTATTGAATCTGCAGACCCAGTACTTC	CAWSVLNLQTQYF
.	.	TRBJ2-7	TRBV7-9	TGTGCCAGCAGCTCCCGGGACCACCCGAACTACGAGCAGTACTTC	CASSSRDHPNYEQYF
.	TRBD1	TRBJ2-7	TRBV7-9	TGTGCCAGCAACACGCCGGGACAGGAACTCGAGCAGTACTTC	CASNTPGQELEQYF
.	TRBD2	TRBJ2-1	TRBV29-1	TGCAGCGTTGAGGGACTAGCACCGAGCTCCTACAATGAGCAGTTCTTC	CSVEGLAPSSYNEQFF
.	TRBD1	TRBJ2-7	TRBV5-1	TGCGCCAGCAGCCCGAACACAGGGGGCTACGAGCAGTACTTC	CASSPNTGGYEQYF
.	.	TRBJ2-5	TRBV7-7	TGTGCTAGCAGCTTATTCGGGGTAGCCGTAAGGGAGACCCAGTACTTC	CASSLFGVAVRETQYF
.	TRBD2	TRBJ2-7	TRBV19	TGTGCCAGTAGCAAACTAGCGGACCCTTACGAGCAGTACTTC	CASSKLADPYEQYF
.	.	TRBJ2-6	TRBV7-6	TGTGCCAGCAGCTTAGTGGCTCGCGGGGCCAACGTCCTGACTTTC	CASSLVARGANVLTF
.	.	TRBJ1-2	TRBV9	TGTGCCAGCAGCCCCGAGTCTGGGGGGGTATTCGGCTACACCTTC	CASSPESGGVFGYTF
.	TRBD2	TRBJ2-3	TRBV7-6	TGTGCCAGCAGCTATCTAGCGGGAGAAGGTACGCAGTATTTT	CASSYLAGEGTQYF
.	TRBD1	TRBJ2-2	TRBV2	TGTGCCAGCAGGGGACAGGGGGCGAGCGGGGAGCTGTTTTTT	CASRGQGASGELFF
.	.	TRBJ2-1	TRBV9	TGTGCCAGCAGCGGGCACAATGAGCAGTTCTTC	CASSGHNEQFF
.	.	TRBJ2-7	TRBV11-2	TGTGCCAGCAGCTTAGGGGGGAGTATCGCTACCGAGCAGTACTTC	CASSLGGSIATEQYF